The 20 T cell receptor beta chains presented below share a single source sample, sequenced in a study of shared clonotypes between healthy human individuals. Naivety among CD8 cells was defined by CD45RO negativity and positive CCR7 selection, thereby excluding terminally differentiated effector memory CD45RA+ cells. Method: immunoSEQ multiplex PCR; TCRdb's copy keeps in-frame clones and lacks some. The sample yields over 2 million clones, roughly 94% seen once. Sequences were obtained from naive CD8+ T cells sorted from blood. These receptors were obtained from a man in his late teens or twenties in good health.

J is TRBJ2-7 and V is TRBV10-3; the match to TRBD1 covers 9 bases. V lost 0 bases to trimming and J lost 4 bases; unmatched junction nucleotides: 7. Germline V CDR1 and CDR2: ENHRY, SYGVKD. The CDR3 extends over 16 amino acids. The CDR3 is CAISESAGTGFYEQYF. The CDR3 nucleotides are TGTGCCATCAGTGAGTCCGCCGGGACAGGGTTTTACGAGCAGTACTTC.

The V call is TRBV6-1, the J call TRBJ1-2; 8 bases match TRBD1. Germline-derived CDR1 and CDR2 are MNHNS and SASEGT. The J segment lost 8 bases and the V segment lost 2 bases, leaving 10 bases of the junction unmatched. The CDR3 has 15 amino acids. The CDR3 loop reads CASSETTGDARGYTF. DNA of the CDR3: TGTGCCAGCAGTGAAACGACAGGGGACGCCCGGGGCTACACCTTC.

This chain connects TRBV6-1 to TRBJ2-7, with D possibly matching TRBD1 (6 bases). Germline assignment: CDR1 MNHNS and CDR2 SASEGT. Deletions cut 8 bases from V and 3 bases from J, with 14 bases between. There are 13 residues in the CDR3. CDR3 sequence: CASERDTFYEQYF. The CDR3 DNA follows: TGTGCCAGCGAGAGGGACACTTTCTACGAGCAGTACTTC.

The chain employs TRBV6-5 and TRBJ2-7; the match to TRBD1 covers 8 bases. The germline V gene has CDR1 MNHEY and CDR2 SVGAGI. There are 14 residues in the CDR3. The V segment lost 6 bases and the J segment 2 bases; nucleotides outside the gene matches: 6. The CDR3 DNA is TGTGCCAGCAGCCGGGACAGGCCAACCTACGAGCAGTACTTC. Encoded protein: CASSRDRPTYEQYF.

CDR3 DNA sequence: TGCAGTGCTAGAGAGTTCGGGGAGCTGTTTTTT. Translation gives CSAREFGELFF. V gene TRBV20-1 combines with J gene TRBJ2-2; D gene ambiguous. This CDR3 contains 11 residues. Germline CDR1 is DFQATT and CDR2 is SNEGSKA (reference sequence). Trimming left V 0 bases short and J 7 bases short, with 3 bases between.

This sequence joins TRBV7-2 and TRBJ2-2; possible D gene TRBD1, 6 bases. This CDR3 contains 14 residues. CDR1 is SGHTA, CDR2 FQGNSA, per germline. V was pared by 1 base and J by 5 bases, with 8 bases between. The chain's CDR3 is CASSLGQATGELFF. The CDR3, as DNA: TGTGCCAGCAGCTTAGGACAGGCTACCGGGGAGCTGTTTTTT.

This clone was seen only a few times. The chain employs TRBV7-9 and TRBJ1-6; 7 nucleotides agree with TRBD1. The junction had 5 bases not matched to a gene; V was cut back by 11 bases and J by 7 bases. The CDR3 runs to 12 residues. CDR1 SEHNR and CDR2 FQNEAQ come from the germline V gene (reference sequence). Written as DNA, the CDR3 is TGTGCCGTACAGGGGTTAAATTCACCCCTCCACTTT. It encodes CAVQGLNSPLHF.

CDR3 in DNA: TGTGCCAGCAGCTTAATGGGGGACAACTATGGCTACACCTTC. It yields the protein CASSLMGDNYGYTF. The chain is built from TRBV13 and TRBJ1-2, with a tentative D call TRBD1 (5 bases). CDR3 length: 14 residues. Germline V CDR1 and CDR2: PRHDT, FYEKMQ (reference sequence). Between the trimmed V and J ends, which lost 2 bases and 2 bases, there was a span of 9 bases.

This chain joins TRBV19 and TRBJ1-5; weak D call: TRBD1 (5 bases). Germline CDR1 reads LNHDA; CDR2 reads SQIVND (reference sequence). Trimming pared 7 bases from V and 6 bases from J, leaving 13 bases between. CDR3 size: 13 residues. In nucleotides, the CDR3 is TGTGCCAGTACTCCTATAGGGGTTCAGCCCCAGCATTTT. Translated, it gives CASTPIGVQPQHF.

This clone was seen once. The chain has TRBV7-6 and TRBJ2-1, with 9 bases matching TRBD2. This CDR3 spans 14 amino acids. The junction had 5 bases not matched to a gene; V was cut back by 1 base and J by 10 bases. CDR1 and CDR2 (germline): SGHVS, FNYEAQ. The CDR3 DNA sequence: TGTGCCAGCAGCTTAGGCGGGGGGGCCAGAGAGCAGTTCTTC. Amino acid sequence: CASSLGGGAREQFF.

The rearrangement joins TRBV9 to TRBJ2-5, with D maybe TRBD2 (5 bases). The last part of the DNA fits TRBJ2-7 better; the J call may be wrong. The CDR3 is 14 residues long. Germline values: CDR1 SGDLS, CDR2 YYNGEE. CDR3 protein: CASSVGLGSYEQYF. The CDR3 DNA follows: TGTGCCAGCAGCGTCGGACTCGGCTCCTACGAGCAGTACTTC.

The genes are TRBV7-9 and TRBJ1-2; TRBD1 aligns across 7 bases. Germline CDR1 is SEHNR and CDR2 is FQNEAQ (reference sequence). The V segment lost 3 bases and the J segment 3 bases; nucleotides outside the gene matches: 7. This CDR3 comprises 15 residues. CDR3 in DNA: TGTGCCAGCAGCTTGGGGACAGCAACTTACTATGGCTACACCTTC. Translated, it gives CASSLGTATYYGYTF.

This chain uses TRBV19 with TRBJ2-1; 7 bases fit TRBD2. The length of the CDR3 is 15 residues. V dropped 1 base and J dropped 4; count of bases not matched to a gene: 4. Looked up from germline, CDR1 is LNHDA and CDR2 is SQIVND (reference sequence). The CDR3 region has the DNA TGTGCCAGTAGTATAGGAGGGGAGGGATACAATGAGCAGTTCTTC. Its protein is CASSIGGEGYNEQFF.

V gene TRBV6-1 combines with J gene TRBJ1-6; D is unclear. V was cut by 5 bases and J by 7 bases, with 15 bases left in between. CDR1 MNHNS and CDR2 SASEGT come from the germline V gene. This CDR3 contains 15 residues. CDR3 nucleotide sequence: TGTGCCAGCAGTTTGGTGATAGAGTTGAATTCACCCCTCCACTTT. As protein: CASSLVIELNSPLHF.

The J gene is TRBJ2-7, the V gene TRBV5-1, with D perhaps TRBD1 or TRBD2 (5 bases each). Deletions cut 2 bases from V and 2 bases from J, with 14 bases between. The CDR3 length is 15 residues. Germline loops: CDR1 SGHRS, CDR2 YFSETQ. CDR3 loop: CASSFSLGPAYEQYF. In nucleotides, the CDR3 is TGCGCCAGCAGCTTTAGTTTGGGACCTGCCTACGAGCAGTACTTC.

The chain recombines TRBV7-9 with TRBJ2-5, with 10 bases that match TRBD1. Germline-derived CDR1 and CDR2 are SEHNR and FQNEAQ (reference sequence). Trimming at V came to 6 bases and at J to 5 bases, leaving 15 bases not matched to a gene. This CDR3 region has 17 residues. For the CDR3, the DNA is TGTGCCAGCAGTCATACCCCCGGGACAGGGGTATGGGAGACCCAGTACTTC. Protein product: CASSHTPGTGVWETQYF. The full variable domain, its missing parts supplied by reference TRBV7-9 and TRBJ2-5, is DTGVSQNPRHKITKRGQNVTFRCDPISEHNRLYWYRQTLGQGPEFLTYFQNEAQLEKSRLLSDRFSAERPKGSFSTLEIQRTEQGDSAMYLCASSHTPGTGVWETQYFGPGTRLLVL.

This clone was found once. The chain joins TRBV11-2 to TRBJ2-3; D is perhaps TRBD1 or TRBD2 (5 bases each). Per germline, CDR1 SGHAT and CDR2 FQNNGV. The CDR3 sequence is 15 residues long. V was clipped by 0 bases and J by 5 bases, with 12 bases between them. The CDR3 spells CASSLEARGLDTQYF. CDR3 sequence (DNA): TGTGCCAGCAGCTTAGAGGCTCGGGGCTTAGATACGCAGTATTTT.

Note on this clone: Other nucleotide sequences from this sample produce the same CDR3. The rearrangement links TRBV27 to TRBJ1-3, with no clear D. This CDR3 region has 13 residues. Trimming left V 6 bases short and J 0 bases short, with 6 bases between. Germline V gene lookup returns CDR1 MNHEY and CDR2 SMNVEV (reference sequence). The CDR3: CASSPDSGNTIYF. The CDR3 DNA reads TGTGCCAGCAGCCCCGACTCTGGAAACACCATATATTTT.

The chain links TRBV5-1 to TRBJ2-1, with 9 bases fitting TRBD2. Germline assignment: CDR1 SGHRS and CDR2 YFSETQ. CDR3 length: 14 residues. The V and J ends lost 4 bases and 8 bases, in that order; junction bases with no gene match: 7. CDR3 in amino acids: CASSPRGGVDEQFF. CDR3 coding DNA: TGCGCCAGCAGCCCGCGCGGGGGGGTCGATGAGCAGTTCTTC.

The rearrangement joins TRBV5-6 to TRBJ1-2, with 8 bases that match TRBD1. CDR3 length equals 13 residues. V dropped 3 bases and J dropped 8; count of bases not matched to a gene: 6. The germline V gene encodes CDR1 SGHDT and CDR2 YYEEEE. CDR3 coding DNA: TGTGCCAGCAGCTCCAGGGGGCTTAGAGGCTACACCTTC. This encodes CASSSRGLRGYTF.